This T cell receptor (beta chain) was captured in a study of OX40 agonist ivuxolimab in advanced cancers. In the study overall: Three patients responded partially, comprising one with hepatocellular carcinoma and two with cutaneous melanoma.

Assay used: immunoSEQ multiplex PCR; TCRdb lists only in-frame clones, some missing. The data contain tens of thousands of clones, 70% to 90% of them singletons. Drawing of blood for sampling happened at baseline, at cycle 4 day 1, and at cycle 7 day 1. This CDR3 spans 18 amino acids. The V gene lost 0 bases and the J gene lost 1 base, with 13 bases spanning the gap. CDR1 is LGHNA and CDR2 is YSLEER in the germline V gene. The clonotype was recovered from an adult with an advanced solid tumor such as melanoma, head and neck, liver or kidney cancer. This chain links TRBV4-3 with TRBJ2-6; D is possibly TRBD1 (5 bases). Material: CD4+ or CD8+ T cells sorted from blood, obtained in a trial of the OX40 agonist ivuxolimab. The CDR3 nucleotides are TGCGCCAGCAGCCAAGAGGCAGGGCTCCGATCTGGGGCCAACGTCCTGACTTTC. Protein sequence: CASSQEAGLRSGANVLTF.